The subject of this entry is one T cell receptor (beta chain). Its antigen is still unknown. The sample's treatment: around 19 received Ad26.COV2.S at low or high dose, single or two shots; 5 received placebo; per-sample allocation not given. Material that was analyzed had been drawn on day 63 after the first vaccine or placebo injection. Within Boston, the person who donated was an adult of 18-55 years. An Ad26 vector that expressed Wuhan-strain SARS-CoV-2 spike constituted the vaccine. The germline CDR1 and CDR2 sequences are GTSNPN and SVGIG (reference sequence). Trimming cost V 5 bases and J 5 bases, with 13 bases left between them. The CDR3 spans 13 residues. The data are from a study of Ad26.COV2.S vaccination and SARS-CoV-2 variants. The overall study: The vaccine Ad26.COV2.S was put into the muscle once, or twice with 56 days between. Findings and limits, study-wide: Researchers reported similar non-spike TCR breadth in vaccine and placebo recipients.

The table came from immunoSEQ multiplex PCR; TCRdb's copy has only in-frame clones and leaves some out. The profile shows over 200,000 clones, 88% of them singletons. The chain is built from TRBV30 and TRBJ1-5; TRBD1 is a possible D gene (5 bases). This TCR was recovered from a person aged 18-65 years who received the Ad26.COV2.S COVID-19 vaccine or a placebo. This sample comprised peripheral blood, obtained in a trial of Ad26.COV2.S vaccine versus placebo. DNA for the CDR3: TGTGCCTGGGCGACAGCCAGAGATCAGCCCCAGCATTTT. It translates to CAWATARDQPQHF.